The text below deals with one T cell receptor (beta chain). This entry is derived from a study of control samples from healthy donors and cancer patients. The data were produced by immunoSEQ multiplex PCR, yet TCRdb's version contains in-frame clones alone and is incomplete. Among 150,000 to 200,000 clones listed, over 90% were seen once. The ends were cut back, 2 bases at V and 1 base at J, with 17 bases in the middle. The CDR3 totals 17 residues. Germline V gives CDR1 MGHRA, CDR2 YSYEKL. The sequencing input was blood. The chain is built from TRBV4-1 and TRBJ1-1; perhaps TRBD1 as D (5 bases). The clonotype originates from a woman aged 25 to 39 in good health. The CDR3 region is CASSQRLRGPTNTEAFF. The CDR3 DNA is TGCGCCAGCAGCCAACGTTTAAGGGGCCCTACGAACACTGAAGCTTTCTTT.